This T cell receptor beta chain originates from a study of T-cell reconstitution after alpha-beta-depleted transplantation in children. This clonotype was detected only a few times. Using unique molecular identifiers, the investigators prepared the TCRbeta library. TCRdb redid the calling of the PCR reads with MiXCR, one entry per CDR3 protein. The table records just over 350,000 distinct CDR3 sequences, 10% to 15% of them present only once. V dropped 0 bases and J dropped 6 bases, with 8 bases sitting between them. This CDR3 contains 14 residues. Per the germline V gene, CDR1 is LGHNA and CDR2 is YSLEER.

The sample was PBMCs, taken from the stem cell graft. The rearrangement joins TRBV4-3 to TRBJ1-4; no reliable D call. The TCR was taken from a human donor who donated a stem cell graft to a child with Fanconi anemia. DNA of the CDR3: TGCGCCAGCAGCCAAGAACCTGGGGATGAAAAACTGTTTTTT. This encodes CASSQEPGDEKLFF.